The 27 T cell receptor beta chains listed next were all sequenced from one sample in a study of T-cell reconstitution after alpha-beta-depleted transplantation in children. Unique molecular identifiers featured in how the TCRbeta library was prepared. TCRdb re-analysed the PCR reads in MiXCR, keeping a single row per CDR3 protein. Among almost 500,000 distinct CDR3 sequences listed, about 10% were seen once. The sample was PBMCs, taken before TCRalphabeta/CD19-depleted stem cell transplant. The origin of the receptors is a child aged 2 to 10 with inherited bone marrow failure, due to receive a stem cell transplant.

This clonotype has a handful of counts. The J gene is TRBJ2-2, the V gene TRBV19, with 12 nucleotides matching TRBD2. The germline CDR1 and CDR2 sequences are LNHDA and SQIVND (reference sequence). The CDR3 runs to 15 residues. The CDR3, as DNA: TGTCTCTGGGCTAGCGGGAGGGCTCGGACCGGGGAGCTGTTTTTT. Protein: CLWASGRARTGELFF.

J is TRBJ1-5 and V is TRBV6-5, with 11 bases that match TRBD1. After removal of 4 bases from V and 3 bases from J, the junction contained 5 bases not matched to a gene. This CDR3 spans 16 amino acids. CDR1 MNHEY and CDR2 SVGAGI come from the germline V gene. The CDR3: CASSLPGQGVNQPQHF. The CDR3 nucleotides are TGTGCCAGCAGTTTACCGGGACAGGGGGTCAATCAGCCCCAGCATTTT.

This clonotype was found many times. The chain recombines TRBV28 with TRBJ2-1, with 11 bases identical to TRBD2. This CDR3 is 16 amino acids long. In germline, CDR1 is MDHEN, CDR2 SYDVKM. V shed 5 bases, J shed 1 base, and the junction held 4 bases outside the gene matches. In nucleotides, the CDR3 is TGTGCCAGCAGTCCACTAGCGGGAGCATCCTACAATGAGCAGTTCTTC. It codes for CASSPLAGASYNEQFF.

V and J are TRBV29-1 and TRBJ1-2; D not certain. The CDR3 totals 14 residues. CDR1 SQVTM and CDR2 ANQGSEA come from the germline V gene. Trimming removed 0 bases at V and 4 bases at J, with 12 bases between. This chain's CDR3 is CSVEDPDRIYGYTF. CDR3 DNA sequence: TGCAGCGTTGAAGACCCCGACCGTATCTATGGCTACACCTTC. Using reference TRBV29-1 and TRBJ1-2 for the parts outside the CDR3, the full variable domain is SAVISQKPSRDICQRGTSLTIQCQVDSQVTMMFWYRQQPGQSLTLIATANQGSEATYESGFVIDKFPISRPNLTFSTLTVSNMSPEDSSIYLCSVEDPDRIYGYTFGSGTRLTVV.

This clonotype has at least ten counts. CDR3 sequence (DNA): TGCGCCAGCAGCGACGGTGACTTTAACTATGGCTACACCTTC. Its protein is CASSDGDFNYGYTF. This chain connects TRBV5-1 to TRBJ1-2; no clear D. The CDR3 extends over 14 amino acids. CDR1 and CDR2 (germline): SGHRS, YFSETQ. Trimming left V 4 bases short and J 1 base short, with 11 bases between.

A few counts support this clonotype. The chain couples TRBV12-3 or TRBV12-4 to TRBJ1-2; D not certain. The CDR3 runs to 13 residues. V lost 4 bases to trimming and J lost 4 bases, with 10 bases between them. CDR3 sequence (DNA): TGTGCCAGCAGTTCATCCAGAAGCTATGGCTACACCTTC. Protein product: CASSSSRSYGYTF.

This clonotype appeared many times. The chain links TRBV2 to TRBJ2-7; D is uncertain. CDR1 and CDR2 (germline): SNHLY, FYNNEI. Trimming stripped 3 bases from V and 4 bases from J, with 7 bases between. CDR3 length equals 12 residues. In DNA form, the CDR3 reads TGTGCCAGCAGTGACAACACGTACGAGCAGTACTTC. Protein: CASSDNTYEQYF.

The V gene is TRBV27, the J gene TRBJ2-5, with 9 bases identical to TRBD2. CDR3 size: 16 residues. Germline lookup yields CDR1 MNHEY and CDR2 SMNVEV (reference sequence). With 7 bases clipped from V and 3 bases from J, the junction kept 12 bases outside the gene matches. CDR3 coding DNA: TGTGCCAGCATGCGGGGGGGATCCTCCCCTAAAGAGACCCAGTACTTC. It yields the protein CASMRGGSSPKETQYF.

This clonotype turned up a few times. The chain uses TRBV30 and TRBJ2-4; the D is unclear. This CDR3 is 12 amino acids long. Deletions cut 3 bases from V and 7 bases from J, with 10 bases between. The germline V gene encodes CDR1 GTSNPN and CDR2 SVGIG (reference sequence). CDR3 loop: CAWSLIENIQYF. The CDR3 DNA reads as TGTGCCTGGAGCCTTATTGAGAACATTCAGTACTTC.

This clonotype was observed many times. J is TRBJ2-1 and V is TRBV10-2; 7 bases agree with TRBD2. The germline gives CDR1 WSHSY, CDR2 SAAADI. CDR3 length: 15 amino acids. V trimming: 2 bases; J trimming: 3 bases; junction bases outside the gene matches: 4. CDR3 coding DNA: TGCGCCAGCAGTGAGCTAGCGGACATCTACAATGAGCAGTTCTTC. Amino acids: CASSELADIYNEQFF.

In this sample, this clonotype turned up many times. The chain links TRBV12-5 to TRBJ2-5; no reliable D call. Trimming removed 1 base from V and 3 bases from J, with 3 bases in between. The CDR3 covers 12 residues. The germline CDR1 and CDR2 sequences are LGHNT and FRNRAP. CDR3 DNA: TGTGCTAGTGGTTTGGAAAAAGAGACCCAGTACTTC. Translated: CASGLEKETQYF.

Turning to this clonotype: The junction departs from the called germline gene at one end, perhaps through a read error. V and J are TRBV29-1 and TRBJ2-3; a possible D gene is TRBD2 (5 bases). The germline CDR1 and CDR2 sequences are SQVTM and ANQGSEA. This CDR3 contains 13 residues. This CDR3 reads CSGGGGERDTEYF. Here the CDR3 DNA reads TGCAGCGGCGGAGGCGGAGAGAGGGATACGGAGTATTTT.

This clonotype has ten or more counts. The chain carries TRBV27 and TRBJ2-1; D is perhaps TRBD1 (5 bases). Deletions cut 5 bases from V and 0 bases from J, with 8 bases between. This CDR3 spans 14 amino acids. Germline V gene lookup returns CDR1 MNHEY and CDR2 SMNVEV (reference sequence). CDR3 residues: CASSLTVSYNEQFF. The CDR3 region has the DNA TGTGCCAGCAGTCTGACAGTCTCCTACAATGAGCAGTTCTTC.

The J gene is TRBJ2-2, the V gene TRBV19; no clear D. CDR1 is LNHDA, CDR2 SQIVND, per germline (reference sequence). The CDR3 covers 14 residues. V was clipped by 5 bases and J by 3 bases, with 10 bases between them. The CDR3 nucleotides read TGTGCCAGTAGTGACATATCCGACACCGGGGAGCTGTTTTTT. It codes for CASSDISDTGELFF.

This clonotype was counted ten times or more. This rearrangement joins TRBV11-2 to TRBJ1-1; TRBD1 matches 7 bases. This CDR3 has 14 residues. The junction had 8 bases not matched to a gene; V was cut back by 5 bases and J by 5 bases. Germline-derived CDR1 and CDR2 are SGHAT and FQNNGV. CDR3 residues: CASSPGQLGTEAFF. DNA of the CDR3: TGTGCCAGCAGCCCGGGACAGTTAGGGACTGAAGCTTTCTTT.

In its sample, this clonotype was seen many times. This sequence joins TRBV27 and TRBJ2-1; TRBD1 might be the D (6 bases). V was cut by 0 bases and J by 3 bases, with 9 bases left in between. The length of the CDR3 is 15 residues. The germline V gene encodes CDR1 MNHEY and CDR2 SMNVEV (reference sequence). The CDR3 is CASSLSGQVYNEQFF. The CDR3 DNA is TGTGCCAGCAGTTTATCGGGACAAGTCTACAATGAGCAGTTCTTC.

This clonotype was counted a few times. V and J are TRBV20-1 and TRBJ2-7, with 7 bases matching TRBD2. This CDR3 has 14 amino acids. Per germline, CDR1 DFQATT and CDR2 SNEGSKA (reference sequence). The J segment lost 2 bases and the V segment lost 4 bases, leaving 8 bases of the junction unmatched. DNA for the CDR3: TGCAGTGCTACCCCTAGGGAGGGGACCTACGAGCAGTACTTC. Its protein product is CSATPREGTYEQYF.

Concerning this clonotype: A much larger clone sits a single nucleotide away, making a read error possible. This chain connects TRBV9 to TRBJ2-3; the D call may be TRBD1 or TRBD2 (5 bases each). V lost 0 bases and J lost 2, with 19 bases in between. The length of the CDR3 is 18 residues. Per germline, CDR1 SGDLS and CDR2 YYNGEE. The DNA of the CDR3 is TGTGCCAGCAGCGTAGCCCCTCGAGGGGAAGGTGCCACAGATACGCAGTATTTT. Amino acid sequence: CASSVAPRGEGATDTQYF.

This clonotype showed up just a few times. The chain uses TRBV2 and TRBJ2-1; D is undetermined. This CDR3 region has 14 residues. V was cut by 6 bases and J by 0 bases, with 9 bases left in between. CDR1 and CDR2 (germline): SNHLY, FYNNEI. This CDR3 reads CASRVQSSYNEQFF. CDR3 nucleotide sequence: TGTGCCAGCAGGGTACAAAGCTCCTACAATGAGCAGTTCTTC.

This clonotype came up many times. The chain links TRBV20-1 to TRBJ2-4; 9 bases match TRBD2. J gave up 6 bases and V 1 base, and 7 bases lay outside the gene matches. Germline values: CDR1 DFQATT, CDR2 SNEGSKA (reference sequence). CDR3 size: 15 residues. CDR3 protein: CSARVATSGINIQYF. The CDR3 DNA sequence: TGCAGTGCTAGAGTTGCGACTAGCGGAATAAACATTCAGTACTTC.

The rearrangement joins TRBV28 to TRBJ1-5; tentatively, D is TRBD1 (6 bases). The CDR3 covers 16 residues. Trimming pared 6 bases from V and 12 bases from J, leaving 27 bases between. Per germline, CDR1 MDHEN and CDR2 SYDVKM. The CDR3 here is CASSPGADRFRPVQHF. CDR3 DNA: TGTGCCAGCAGCCCAGGGGCGGACAGATTTCGGCCAGTCCAGCATTTT.

This clonotype turned up a few times. One end of the junction varies from germline; a read error may be responsible. The rearrangement joins TRBV12-3 or TRBV12-4 to TRBJ2-7, with D hard to call. The CDR3 extends over 16 amino acids. CDR3 DNA: TGTGCCAGCAGTCCCCCCCTTCGGATCACATCCTCCGAGCAGTACTTC. It is translated as CASSPPLRITSSEQYF.

This clonotype has just a few counts. The chain carries TRBV5-4 and TRBJ2-5; TRBD2 agrees at 9 bases. The CDR3 sequence is 16 residues long. J gave up 3 bases and V 0 bases, and 6 bases lay outside the gene matches. Per germline, CDR1 SGHNT and CDR2 YYREEE (reference sequence). In DNA form, the CDR3 reads TGTGCCAGCAGCTTGGCCAAGGCTAGCGGGAAAGAGACCCAGTACTTC. It translates to CASSLAKASGKETQYF.

Notes on this clonotype: This may be a read error: a much more frequent sequence differs by one nucleotide. J is TRBJ2-1 and V is TRBV20-1; 7 nucleotides match TRBD1. Per the germline V gene, CDR1 is DFQATT and CDR2 is SNEGSKA (reference sequence). The CDR3 covers 17 residues. The CDR3 region has the DNA TGCAGTGCTAGAGTGAGACAGGGAGTACCCAACTACAATAAGCAGTTCTTC. Translated: CSARVRQGVPNYNKQFF.

This clonotype has at least ten counts. The chain carries TRBV25-1 and TRBJ1-1; no clear D. Germline loops: CDR1 MGHDK, CDR2 SYGVNS. There are 12 residues in the CDR3. The ends were cut back, 3 bases at V and 3 bases at J, with 5 bases in the middle. CDR3 sequence (DNA): TGTGCCAGCAGTGATAGCTACACTGAAGCTTTCTTT. The encoded protein is CASSDSYTEAFF. The full variable domain, in which reference TRBV25-1 and TRBJ1-1 provide the parts outside the CDR3, is EADIYQTPRYLVIGTGKKITLECSQTMGHDKMYWYQQDPGMELHLIHYSYGVNSTEKGDLSSESTVSRIRTEHFPLTLESARPSHTSQYLCASSDSYTEAFFGQGTRLTVV.

This chain connects TRBV2 to TRBJ2-1, with D hard to call. This CDR3 is 11 amino acids long. Trimming pared 8 bases from V and 3 bases from J, leaving 5 bases between. Germline V gives CDR1 SNHLY, CDR2 FYNNEI. CDR3 sequence reads: CASADYNEQFF. In DNA form, the CDR3 reads TGTGCCAGCGCGGACTACAATGAGCAGTTCTTC.

The sample holds many counts of this clonotype. CDR3 protein: CSVEYSGTAYEQYF. For the CDR3, the DNA is TGCAGCGTTGAATATTCGGGAACAGCCTACGAGCAGTACTTC. The J gene is TRBJ2-7, the V gene TRBV29-1; perhaps TRBD2 as D (5 bases). The V end was cut by 2 bases, the J end by 2 bases, with 13 bases between. CDR1 SQVTM and CDR2 ANQGSEA come from the germline V gene. The CDR3 loop spans 14 amino acids.